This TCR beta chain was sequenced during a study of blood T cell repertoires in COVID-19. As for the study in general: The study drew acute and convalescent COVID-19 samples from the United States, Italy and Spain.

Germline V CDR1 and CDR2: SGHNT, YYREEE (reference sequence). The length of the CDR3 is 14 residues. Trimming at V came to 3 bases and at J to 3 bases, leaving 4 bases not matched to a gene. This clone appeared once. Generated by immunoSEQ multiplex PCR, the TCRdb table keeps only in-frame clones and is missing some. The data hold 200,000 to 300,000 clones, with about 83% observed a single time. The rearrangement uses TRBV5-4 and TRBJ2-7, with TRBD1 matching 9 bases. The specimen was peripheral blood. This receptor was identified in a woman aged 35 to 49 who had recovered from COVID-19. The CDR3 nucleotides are TGTGCCAGCAGCTCACGGGGACAGGGCTACGAGCAGTACTTC. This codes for CASSSRGQGYEQYF. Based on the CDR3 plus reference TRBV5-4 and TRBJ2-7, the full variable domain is ETGVTQSPTHLIKTRGQQVTLRCSSQSGHNTVSWYQQALGQGPQFIFQYYREEENGRGNFPPRFSGLQFPNYSSELNVNALELDDSALYLCASSSRGQGYEQYFGPGTRLTVT.